One and the same sample provided the 27 T cell receptor beta chains below, sequenced in a study of untreated major depressive disorder. Some clones are missing from TCRdb's copy, which holds only in-frame ones; the method was immunoSEQ multiplex PCR. The table lists fewer than 25,000 clones, more than 70% of them singletons, with 0.82% in the top ten. Sequenced input: CD4+ T cells from PBMCs. The origin of the receptors is a young woman in good health.

The genes are TRBV27 and TRBJ2-7, with TRBD1 matching 7 bases. This CDR3 is built from 15 residues. Germline values: CDR1 MNHEY, CDR2 SMNVEV (reference sequence). V lost 6 bases and J lost 0; bases outside the gene matches: 8. The CDR3 DNA follows: TGTGCCAGCAGGCGCTACTGGGACAGCTCCTACGAGCAGTACTTC. Amino acid sequence: CASRRYWDSSYEQYF.

The chain uses TRBV18 and TRBJ2-3; unclear D gene. Germline values: CDR1 KGHSH, CDR2 LQKENI. This CDR3 is built from 13 residues. V lost 0 bases to trimming and J lost 5 bases, with 6 bases between them. The CDR3 here is CASSPPQGDTQYF. DNA of the CDR3: TGTGCCAGCTCACCACCGCAAGGAGATACGCAGTATTTT.

This clone was seen only a few times. This specimen includes other DNA sequences encoding the same CDR3. V is TRBV19 and J is TRBJ2-7; D call uncertain. The V and J ends lost 2 bases and 0 bases respectively, with 8 bases between them. The germline gives CDR1 LNHDA, CDR2 SQIVND (reference sequence). The CDR3 is 14 residues long. DNA of the CDR3: TGTGCCAGTAGTATACAGGCAGGCTCCTACGAGCAGTACTTC. It is translated as CASSIQAGSYEQYF.

Only a few counts were recorded for this clone. CDR3 in DNA: TGTGCCAGCAAATGGACACTAACGTACGAGCAGTACTTC. Residues: CASKWTLTYEQYF. This sequence joins TRBV2 and TRBJ2-7; weak D call: TRBD1 (5 bases). Germline CDR1 reads SNHLY; CDR2 reads FYNNEI. V was cut by 7 bases and J by 4 bases, with 14 bases left in between. CDR3 length equals 13 residues.

This chain uses TRBV29-1 with TRBJ2-1; 8 bases agree with TRBD1. CDR1 and CDR2 from the germline V gene are SQVTM and ANQGSEA. CDR3 length equals 15 residues. Trimming cost V 4 bases and J 1 base; bases outside gene matches: 6. The CDR3 is CSVAFGTGSYNEQFF. CDR3 bases: TGCAGCGTTGCCTTCGGGACAGGATCCTACAATGAGCAGTTCTTC.

This chain links TRBV6-1 with TRBJ1-5; D uncertain. With 0 bases removed from V and 7 bases from J, the gap between germline ends came to 10 bases. There are 14 residues in the CDR3. Germline CDR1 MNHNS, CDR2 SASEGT. CDR3 DNA: TGTGCCAGCAGTGAAGCAGGGCCTCGGCAGCCCCAGCATTTT. Its translation is CASSEAGPRQPQHF.

The genes are TRBV6-1 and TRBJ2-1; TRBD2 aligns across 11 bases. The CDR3 sequence is 15 residues long. Trimming removed 4 bases from V and 5 bases from J; junction bases left unmatched: 4. Germline CDR1 and CDR2: MNHNS and SASEGT. Written as DNA, the CDR3 is TGTGCCAGCAGTGGTAGCGGGAGGGCGCACAATGAGCAGTTCTTC. Translation: CASSGSGRAHNEQFF.

The rearrangement links TRBV7-2 to TRBJ2-7; 8 bases match TRBD1. Per germline, CDR1 SGHTA and CDR2 FQGNSA. This CDR3 is built from 15 residues. Trimming removed 5 bases from V and 3 bases from J; junction bases left unmatched: 9. CDR3 residues: CASSTAGTGVYEQYF. In DNA form, the CDR3 reads TGTGCCAGCAGCACGGCCGGGACAGGAGTCTACGAGCAGTACTTC.

Remarks on this clone: A junction end diverges from the germline sequence, so it may reflect a read error. The chain has TRBV27 and TRBJ2-2; TRBD2 matches 12 bases. The CDR3 consists of 18 residues. Per the germline V gene, CDR1 is MNHEY and CDR2 is SMNVEV (reference sequence). The CDR3 DNA sequence: TGTGCGAGCAGGGGGCCTAGCGGGAGGGCCATCGACACCGGGGAGCTGTTTTTT. As protein: CASRGPSGRAIDTGELFF.

This rearrangement joins TRBV11-3 to TRBJ2-2; D is perhaps TRBD1 (6 bases). This CDR3 is built from 14 residues. CDR1 is SGHNT, CDR2 YENEEA, per germline. V lost 5 bases, J lost 6 bases, and 13 bases lay in between. The CDR3 protein is CASSKQGLPGELFF. The CDR3 nucleotides are TGTGCCAGCAGCAAACAGGGCCTCCCCGGGGAGCTGTTTTTT.

This chain links TRBV7-2 with TRBJ2-7, with D unclear. The V end was cut by 1 base, the J end by 7 bases, with 11 bases between. The CDR3 totals 13 residues. Germline CDR1 is SGHTA and CDR2 is FQGNSA. In DNA, the CDR3 is TGTGCCAGCAGCTTAGGCGTGGGTGGTGAGCAGTACTTC. It codes for CASSLGVGGEQYF. Filled out from reference TRBV7-2 and TRBJ2-7, the complete variable domain reads GAGVSQSPSNKVTEKGKDVELRCDPISGHTALYWYRQSLGQGLEFLIYFQGNSAPDKSGLPSDRFSAERTGGSVSTLTIQRTQQEDSAVYLCASSLGVGGEQYFGPGTRLTVT.

V and J are TRBV21-1 and TRBJ2-3; the table assigns TRBD2, which was not confirmed against the DNA. TRBV21-1 is a pseudogene. This CDR3 spans 15 amino acids. For the CDR3, the DNA is TGTGCCAGCAGCAAAACTAGCGGGAGTATGGATACGCAGTATTTT. Residues: CASSKTSGSMDTQYF.

The chain links TRBV9 to TRBJ2-1; TRBD2 matches at 7 bases. The CDR3 runs to 13 residues. In germline, CDR1 is SGDLS, CDR2 YYNGEE. V was pared by 5 bases and J by 2 bases, with 1 base of the junction left unmatched. The CDR3 loop is CASSREAYNEQFF. The CDR3 region has the DNA TGTGCCAGCAGTCGGGAGGCCTACAATGAGCAGTTCTTC.

The chain has TRBV18 and TRBJ1-3; D call uncertain. Germline CDR1 KGHSH, CDR2 LQKENI. The ends were cut back, 3 bases at V and 8 bases at J, with 8 bases in the middle. The CDR3 has 12 amino acids. Here the CDR3 DNA reads TGTGCCAGCTCACCCGATGGCGACACCATATATTTT. Its protein is CASSPDGDTIYF.

The V and J genes are TRBV28 and TRBJ2-7; 13 bases map to TRBD2. Germline-derived CDR1 and CDR2 are MDHEN and SYDVKM. The CDR3 is 15 residues long. Trimming cost V 2 bases and J 4 bases; bases outside gene matches: 2. This CDR3 is CASSLGLAGAYEQYF. DNA for the CDR3: TGTGCCAGCAGTTTAGGACTAGCGGGAGCGTACGAGCAGTACTTC.

The chain links TRBV5-6 to TRBJ1-6; the D gene is possibly TRBD1 (6 bases). Trimming pared 3 bases from V and 6 bases from J, leaving 19 bases between. Germline values: CDR1 SGHDT, CDR2 YYEEEE. The CDR3 has 17 amino acids. Here the CDR3 DNA reads TGTGCCAGCAGCTCCCACAGGGTTCTCCAGCTTAATTCACCCCTCCACTTT. Translation gives CASSSHRVLQLNSPLHF.

The chain recombines TRBV6-6 with TRBJ2-5; D unresolved. The germline V and J ends were trimmed by 2 bases and 4 bases, with 8 bases remaining between them. The germline V gene has CDR1 MNHNY and CDR2 SVGAGI (reference sequence). The CDR3 loop spans 13 amino acids. The CDR3 loop reads CASSYQWAETQYF. The CDR3 DNA reads TGTGCCAGCAGTTACCAGTGGGCAGAGACCCAGTACTTC.

This clone was seen only a few times. The chain combines TRBV19 with TRBJ2-7; 7 bases are shared with TRBD2. V shed 3 bases, J shed 2 bases, and the junction held 4 bases outside the gene matches. The CDR3 has 14 residues. Germline lookup yields CDR1 LNHDA and CDR2 SQIVND (reference sequence). In DNA, the CDR3 is TGTGCCAGTAGTATCGCGGGAGAACCCTACGAGCAGTACTTC. This translates into CASSIAGEPYEQYF.

This clone was picked up a small number of times. This chain joins TRBV6-1 and TRBJ1-1, with unresolved D. CDR3 length equals 13 residues. Trimming left V 4 bases short and J 0 bases short, with 6 bases between. CDR1 MNHNS and CDR2 SASEGT come from the germline V gene. CDR3 in DNA: TGTGCCAGCAGTGTACAGTTGAACACTGAAGCTTTCTTT. As protein: CASSVQLNTEAFF.

This chain connects TRBV29-1 to TRBJ1-2; 8 bases line up with TRBD1. This CDR3 has 15 amino acids. V was clipped by 6 bases and J by 6 bases; unmatched bases: 15. Looked up from germline, CDR1 is SQVTM and CDR2 is ANQGSEA. The CDR3 is CSVAPQTGGLNGYTF. The CDR3 DNA is TGCAGCGTCGCCCCCCAAACAGGGGGACTCAATGGCTACACCTTC.

The chain has TRBV2 and TRBJ2-2; possibly TRBD1 or TRBD2 for D (6 bases each). Per the germline V gene, CDR1 is SNHLY and CDR2 is FYNNEI. V dropped 2 bases and J dropped 7 bases, with 11 bases sitting between them. The CDR3 extends over 14 amino acids. The CDR3 DNA sequence: TGTGCCAGCAGTGAATTCGGGGGCGGCGGGGAGCTGTTTTTT. This translates into CASSEFGGGGELFF.

This chain joins TRBV5-1 and TRBJ2-3; 10 bases align to TRBD2. CDR1 SGHRS and CDR2 YFSETQ come from the germline V gene. CDR3 length: 17 residues. With 0 bases clipped from V and 1 base from J, the junction kept 5 bases outside the gene matches. CDR3 coding DNA: TGCGCCAGCAGCTTGGTAGCTAGCGGGAGCGGCACAGATACGCAGTATTTT. It encodes CASSLVASGSGTDTQYF.

The chain links TRBV5-6 to TRBJ2-7; 8 nucleotides match TRBD1. Trimming took 4 bases from V and 6 from J; bases not matched to a gene: 9. The CDR3 runs 14 residues. Looked up from germline, CDR1 is SGHDT and CDR2 is YYEEEE. CDR3 nucleotides: TGTGCCAGCAGCCCCGACAGGGGCGCCGGCGAGCAGTACTTC. It translates to CASSPDRGAGEQYF.

The rearrangement links TRBV2 to TRBJ2-1, with 11 bases fitting TRBD2. Trimming removed 7 bases from V and 0 bases from J; junction bases left unmatched: 5. The CDR3 extends over 16 amino acids. Germline V gene sequence: CDR1 SNHLY, CDR2 FYNNEI. CDR3 sequence: CASTLLAGGSYNEQFF. The CDR3 DNA reads TGTGCCAGCACCTTGCTAGCGGGAGGCTCCTACAATGAGCAGTTCTTC.

This clone was detected only once. The DNA for the CDR3 is TGTGCCAGCAGCGTAGGGGGGGCAGGGTACGAGCAGTACTTC. The encoded protein is CASSVGGAGYEQYF. This rearrangement joins TRBV9 to TRBJ2-7, with D perhaps being TRBD1 or TRBD2 (6 bases each). Germline V lookup: CDR1 SGDLS, CDR2 YYNGEE. CDR3 length equals 14 residues. The V and J ends lost 0 bases and 4 bases respectively, with 11 bases between them. The variable domain in full, with the rest retrieved from reference TRBV9 and TRBJ2-7, is DSGVTQTPKHLITATGQRVTLRCSPRSGDLSVYWYQQSLDQGLQFLIQYYNGEERAKGNILERFSAQQFPDLHSELNLSSLELGDSALYFCASSVGGAGYEQYFGPGTRLTVT.

The CDR3 loop is CASSYDRGGNQPQHF. CDR3 coding DNA: TGTGCCAGCAGTTACGACAGGGGCGGCAATCAGCCCCAGCATTTT. The gene calls are TRBV2 and TRBJ1-5; 8 nucleotides agree with TRBD1. V gave up 5 bases and J gave up 2 bases; unmatched junction bases: 5. CDR1 SNHLY and CDR2 FYNNEI come from the germline V gene. The CDR3 sequence is 15 residues long. Looking up the rest from reference TRBV2 and TRBJ1-5 gives the full variable domain: EPEVTQTPSHQVTQMGQEVILRCVPISNHLYFYWYRQILGQKVEFLVSFYNNEISEKSEIFDDQFSVERPDGSNFTLKIRSTKLEDSAMYFCASSYDRGGNQPQHFGDGTRLSIL.

The rearrangement links TRBV29-1 to TRBJ1-1; possibly TRBD1 for D (5 bases). Deletions cut 3 bases from V and 1 base from J, with 6 bases between. This CDR3 comprises 12 residues. Germline CDR1 SQVTM, CDR2 ANQGSEA. The CDR3 is CSVDRGNTEAFF. CDR3 sequence (DNA): TGCAGCGTTGATAGGGGGAACACTGAAGCTTTCTTT.